These 31 T cell receptor beta chains came from one sample sequenced in a study of blood T cell repertoires in COVID-19. Generated by immunoSEQ multiplex PCR, the TCRdb table keeps only in-frame clones and is missing some. The sample includes 250,000 to 350,000 clones, roughly 86% of them seen just once. The specimen was PBMCs or T cells enriched from blood (not recorded which). The receptors here all came from a woman aged 45-60 years who had been exposed to COVID-19.

This sequence joins TRBV18 and TRBJ2-1, with 8 nucleotides matching TRBD2. The germline V gene encodes CDR1 KGHSH and CDR2 LQKENI. The CDR3 contains 16 residues. The V and J ends lost 1 base and 0 bases, in that order; junction bases with no gene match: 2. DNA for the CDR3: TGTGCCAGCTCACCACGGCGGGGGGACTCCTACAATGAGCAGTTCTTC. This codes for CASSPRRGDSYNEQFF.

The chain combines TRBV5-4 with TRBJ2-7; 12 positions agree with TRBD1. The V segment lost 0 bases and the J segment 7 bases; nucleotides outside the gene matches: 5. The V gene's germline CDR1 is SGHNT and CDR2 YYREEE (reference sequence). This CDR3 comprises 15 residues. This CDR3 reads CASSLGGTGGKEQYF. CDR3 coding DNA: TGTGCCAGCAGCTTGGGGGGGACAGGGGGCAAGGAGCAGTACTTC.

The gene calls are TRBV7-2 and TRBJ1-4, with TRBD1 as a possible D gene (5 bases). This CDR3 region has 14 residues. V dropped 3 bases and J dropped 4 bases, with 9 bases sitting between them. Germline V gene sequence: CDR1 SGHTA, CDR2 FQGNSA. CDR3 bases: TGTGCCAGCAGCTTTGGGGGGGGTAATGAAAAACTGTTTTTT. This translates into CASSFGGGNEKLFF. Together with reference TRBV7-2 and TRBJ1-4, the CDR3 gives the full variable domain: GAGVSQSPSNKVTEKGKDVELRCDPISGHTALYWYRQSLGQGLEFLIYFQGNSAPDKSGLPSDRFSAERTGGSVSTLTIQRTQQEDSAVYLCASSFGGGNEKLFFGSGTQLSVL.

The chain recombines TRBV4-2 with TRBJ2-2; D may be TRBD2 (6 bases). The CDR3 has 16 residues. Germline lookup yields CDR1 LGHNA and CDR2 YNFKEQ. V lost 5 bases, J lost 3 bases, and 16 bases lay in between. CDR3 region: CASSEGLPRDTGELFF. The CDR3 DNA follows: TGTGCCAGCAGCGAGGGACTCCCCAGGGACACCGGGGAGCTGTTTTTT.

The rearrangement uses TRBV6-5 and TRBJ1-2, with 11 nucleotides matching TRBD1. After removal of 6 bases from V and 4 bases from J, the junction contained 7 bases not matched to a gene. Germline CDR1 is MNHEY and CDR2 is SVGAGI. The CDR3 is 15 amino acids. The CDR3 loop is CASRPRTGGLYGYTF. The DNA of the CDR3 is TGTGCCAGCAGGCCACGGACAGGGGGCCTCTATGGCTACACCTTC.

This chain links TRBV28 with TRBJ1-3, with 8 bases lining up with TRBD1. Trimming cost V 8 bases and J 3 bases; bases outside gene matches: 6. Germline-derived CDR1 and CDR2 are MDHEN and SYDVKM. The CDR3 is 14 residues long. CDR3 region: CASGMTGDGNTIYF. CDR3 coding DNA: TGTGCCAGCGGAATGACAGGGGATGGAAACACCATATATTTT.

DNA for the CDR3: TGTGCCAGCAGCCAAGATCGTGGTTTAGGCGGGACAGGGCCCCTCGAGCAGTACTTC. It translates to CASSQDRGLGGTGPLEQYF. This chain uses TRBV3-1 (or the pseudogene TRBV3-2) with TRBJ2-7; 9 nucleotides line up with TRBD1. J gave up 6 bases and V 0 bases, and 18 bases lay outside the gene matches. Per germline, CDR1 LGHDT and CDR2 YNNKEL (reference sequence). This CDR3 is 19 amino acids long.

The V call is TRBV6-1, the J call TRBJ2-1, with 9 nucleotides matching TRBD2. The CDR3 totals 16 residues. The V and J ends lost 2 bases and 6 bases, in that order; junction bases with no gene match: 8. Germline V gene lookup returns CDR1 MNHNS and CDR2 SASEGT. The CDR3 protein is CASSEFYAGGANEQFF. In DNA form, the CDR3 reads TGTGCCAGCAGTGAATTCTATGCGGGGGGGGCCAATGAGCAGTTCTTC.

This chain connects TRBV18 to TRBJ1-1; 10 nucleotides align to TRBD1. This CDR3 has 18 residues. Germline-derived CDR1 and CDR2 are KGHSH and LQKENI. J gave up 3 bases and V 1 base, and 11 bases lay outside the gene matches. The DNA of the CDR3 is TGTGCCAGCTCACCACGAAGGACAGGGGGTGGACCGGACACTGAAGCTTTCTTT. Its translation: CASSPRRTGGGPDTEAFF. The full variable domain, in which reference TRBV18 and TRBJ1-1 provide the parts outside the CDR3, is NAGVMQNPRHLVRRRGQEARLRCSPMKGHSHVYWYRQLPEEGLKFMVYLQKENIIDESGMPKERFSAEFPKEGPSILRIQQVVRGDSAAYFCASSPRRTGGGPDTEAFFGQGTRLTVV.

The sample holds one count of this clone. The V gene is TRBV24-1, the J gene TRBJ1-2; 12 bases match TRBD1. The CDR3 consists of 15 residues. V lost 2 bases and J lost 7; bases outside the gene matches: 4. Germline assignment: CDR1 KGHDR and CDR2 SFDVKD. The CDR3 nucleotides read TGTGCCACCAGTGATTATGGGACAGGGGGCAGTGGCTACACCTTC. It codes for CATSDYGTGGSGYTF.

This clone was counted only a few times. The rearrangement joins TRBV27 to TRBJ1-6; weak D call: TRBD1 (6 bases). CDR3 length equals 15 residues. CDR1 is MNHEY, CDR2 SMNVEV, per germline (reference sequence). V was pared by 0 bases and J by 6 bases, with 9 bases between. CDR3 DNA sequence: TGTGCCAGCAGTTTATCTGCAGGGGTTAATTCACCCCTCCACTTT. It codes for CASSLSAGVNSPLHF.

V usage is TRBV18 and J usage is TRBJ1-1; 11 bases agree with TRBD1. In germline, CDR1 is KGHSH, CDR2 LQKENI. V was clipped by 2 bases and J by 11 bases; unmatched bases: 7. This CDR3 is built from 14 residues. CDR3 residues: CASSPGTGGEGAFF. Written as DNA, the CDR3 is TGTGCCAGCTCACCAGGGACAGGGGGTGAGGGTGCTTTCTTT.

The rearrangement links TRBV13 to TRBJ2-3, with no clear D. Germline CDR1 is PRHDT and CDR2 is FYEKMQ (reference sequence). The ends were cut back, 4 bases at V and 2 bases at J, with 7 bases in the middle. The CDR3 length is 13 residues. The CDR3 region is CASSYSTTDTQYF. CDR3 DNA sequence: TGTGCCAGCAGCTACTCTACCACAGATACGCAGTATTTT.

This clone was counted between two and nine times. This chain links TRBV5-8 with TRBJ2-7; 8 bases match TRBD1. With 0 bases clipped from V and 2 bases from J, the junction kept 1 base outside the gene matches. Germline V CDR1 and CDR2: SGHTS, YDEGEE. This CDR3 contains 14 residues. CDR3: CASSLDRGAYEQYF. CDR3 nucleotide sequence: TGTGCCAGCAGCTTGGACAGGGGGGCCTACGAGCAGTACTTC.

This chain joins TRBV15 and TRBJ2-5; TRBD2 is a possible D gene (5 bases). The germline V gene has CDR1 LNHNV and CDR2 YYDKDF (reference sequence). CDR3 length: 18 residues. V was cut by 0 bases and J by 2 bases, with 19 bases left in between. The CDR3 nucleotides read TGTGCCACCAGCAGAGATTATGCCAGCGGCGTAAAACAAGAGACCCAGTACTTC. Translating it yields CATSRDYASGVKQETQYF.

V is TRBV6-5 and J is TRBJ2-1; unclear D gene. This CDR3 is built from 14 residues. V was clipped by 6 bases and J by 6 bases, with 15 bases between them. CDR1 is MNHEY and CDR2 is SVGAGI in the germline V gene. As DNA, the CDR3 is TGTGCCAGCAGGGCGCCGTCGAGCGCCAATGAGCAGTTCTTC. This encodes CASRAPSSANEQFF.

The gene calls are TRBV7-9 and TRBJ1-1, with TRBD1 as a possible D gene (5 bases). Germline values: CDR1 SEHNR, CDR2 FQNEAQ (reference sequence). The CDR3 contains 15 residues. With 0 bases removed from V and 4 bases from J, the gap between germline ends came to 12 bases. CDR3 sequence (DNA): TGTGCCAGCAGCTTAGCAGCGGGGGATGGCACTGAAGCTTTCTTT. Its protein product is CASSLAAGDGTEAFF.

This rearrangement joins TRBV5-1 to TRBJ2-3, with 12 bases matching TRBD1. CDR3 length: 19 amino acids. The ends lost 4 bases at V and 0 bases at J; junction bases unmatched: 12. Germline assignment: CDR1 SGHRS and CDR2 YFSETQ. For the CDR3, the DNA is TGCGCCAGCAGCCCGAAAGGGACAGGGGGCTACGCTAGCACAGATACGCAGTATTTT. It specifies CASSPKGTGGYASTDTQYF.

The chain joins TRBV30 to TRBJ2-3, with 7 bases aligning to TRBD2. CDR3 length: 16 amino acids. The V segment lost 3 bases and the J segment 0 bases; nucleotides outside the gene matches: 9. Germline CDR1 and CDR2: GTSNPN and SVGIG (reference sequence). This CDR3 is CAWSPLAVPSTDTQYF. The CDR3 DNA follows: TGTGCCTGGAGCCCTCTAGCGGTCCCTAGCACAGATACGCAGTATTTT.

The rearrangement joins TRBV7-2 to TRBJ2-1, with 8 bases identical to TRBD1. V shed 1 base, J shed 7 bases, and the junction held 6 bases outside the gene matches. This CDR3 region has 15 residues. The germline CDR1 and CDR2 sequences are SGHTA and FQGNSA. The CDR3 DNA follows: TGTGCCAGCAGCTTAGTTTGGACAGGGATTAATGAGCAGTTCTTC. Amino acids: CASSLVWTGINEQFF.

The V gene is TRBV2, the J gene TRBJ1-1; D gene unclear. The germline V and J ends were trimmed by 4 bases and 1 base, with 7 bases remaining between them. The CDR3 is 13 residues long. The germline CDR1 and CDR2 sequences are SNHLY and FYNNEI. The CDR3 loop reads CASSVGKNTEAFF. CDR3 coding DNA: TGTGCCAGCAGTGTTGGCAAGAACACTGAAGCTTTCTTT. Filled out from reference TRBV2 and TRBJ1-1, the complete variable domain reads EPEVTQTPSHQVTQMGQEVILRCVPISNHLYFYWYRQILGQKVEFLVSFYNNEISEKSEIFDDQFSVERPDGSNFTLKIRSTKLEDSAMYFCASSVGKNTEAFFGQGTRLTVV.

This rearrangement joins TRBV28 to TRBJ2-2; the D gene is possibly TRBD1 (6 bases). This CDR3 is built from 15 residues. Germline-derived CDR1 and CDR2 are MDHEN and SYDVKM. Trimming cost V 3 bases and J 6 bases, with 14 bases left between them. CDR3 nucleotides: TGTGCCAGCAGTTTTGGGTTCAGGGGTGCCGGGGAGCTGTTTTTT. As protein: CASSFGFRGAGELFF.

The chain couples TRBV7-9 to TRBJ2-7, with a tentative D call TRBD1 (6 bases). V lost 3 bases to trimming and J lost 0 bases, with 12 bases between them. The V gene's germline CDR1 is SEHNR and CDR2 FQNEAQ (reference sequence). The CDR3 is 15 residues long. CDR3 sequence: CASSLAGASSYEQYF. CDR3 DNA: TGTGCCAGCAGCTTGGCAGGGGCCTCCTCCTACGAGCAGTACTTC.

The J gene is TRBJ1-5, the V gene TRBV28; weak D call: TRBD1 (5 bases). V lost 5 bases to trimming and J lost 0 bases, with 14 bases between them. The germline V gene has CDR1 MDHEN and CDR2 SYDVKM. The CDR3 covers 16 residues. The CDR3 reads CASSQDRAYSNQPQHF. The CDR3 DNA reads TGTGCCAGCAGTCAAGACAGAGCCTATAGCAATCAGCCCCAGCATTTT.

The chain combines TRBV19 with TRBJ1-1; D unclear. Germline V gene sequence: CDR1 LNHDA, CDR2 SQIVND (reference sequence). The CDR3 runs to 15 residues. The germline V and J ends were trimmed by 3 bases and 5 bases, with 16 bases remaining between them. This chain's CDR3 is CASSMRGQAGTEAFF. The CDR3 DNA follows: TGTGCCAGTAGTATGAGAGGGCAGGCGGGTACTGAAGCTTTCTTT.

J is TRBJ1-5 and V is TRBV3-1 (or the pseudogene TRBV3-2); weak D call: TRBD1 (5 bases). V was cut by 0 bases and J by 6 bases, with 9 bases left in between. CDR1 is LGHDT, CDR2 YNNKEL, per germline (reference sequence). The CDR3 is 14 amino acids. The CDR3 sequence: CASSQDLGGQPQHF. As DNA, the CDR3 is TGTGCCAGCAGCCAAGATCTCGGGGGTCAGCCCCAGCATTTT.

V usage is TRBV14 and J usage is TRBJ1-3; possibly TRBD1 for D (5 bases). The germline CDR1 and CDR2 sequences are SGHDN and FVKESK. This CDR3 spans 18 amino acids. V lost 0 bases, J lost 2 bases, and 17 bases lay in between. The CDR3 nucleotides read TGTGCCAGCAGCCAAGACGCCTTAAAAGCAGGGACTGGAAACACCATATATTTT. Translated, it gives CASSQDALKAGTGNTIYF.

The V gene is TRBV3-1 (or the pseudogene TRBV3-2), the J gene TRBJ1-2; 9 nucleotides align to TRBD1. Germline-derived CDR1 and CDR2 are LGHDT and YNNKEL (reference sequence). The CDR3 is 15 residues long. With V trimmed by 4 bases and J by 4 bases, 7 bases remained unmatched. CDR3: CASSRGTGTTYGYTF. The CDR3 DNA reads TGTGCCAGCAGCCGCGGGACAGGGACTACCTATGGCTACACCTTC.

The chain employs TRBV2 and TRBJ1-2, with D possibly TRBD1 on 5 matching bases. V lost 5 bases and J lost 7, with 11 bases in between. The CDR3 is made up of 12 amino acids. Germline assignment: CDR1 SNHLY and CDR2 FYNNEI. CDR3 DNA: TGTGCCAGCAGTAGACAGCCCGGTGGCTACACCTTC. Its translation is CASSRQPGGYTF. Full variable domain (remainder filled in from reference TRBV2 and TRBJ1-2): EPEVTQTPSHQVTQMGQEVILRCVPISNHLYFYWYRQILGQKVEFLVSFYNNEISEKSEIFDDQFSVERPDGSNFTLKIRSTKLEDSAMYFCASSRQPGGYTFGSGTRLTVV.

This rearrangement joins TRBV7-6 to TRBJ2-1; D remains ambiguous. V was pared by 4 bases and J by 1 base, with 14 bases between. The CDR3 sequence is 16 residues long. Germline values: CDR1 SGHVS, CDR2 FNYEAQ. The CDR3 nucleotides are TGTGCCAGCAGCTCGGTGACTGCGAATTCCTACAATGAGCAGTTCTTC. This translates into CASSSVTANSYNEQFF.

This clone turned up a few times. V usage is TRBV2 and J usage is TRBJ1-1; D is unclear. Trimming stripped 0 bases from V and 5 bases from J, with 10 bases between. Germline CDR1 and CDR2: SNHLY and FYNNEI. CDR3 length: 14 residues. CDR3 in DNA: TGTGCCAGCAGTGAAGCAGGAGGGTTTACTGAAGCTTTCTTT. Amino acid sequence: CASSEAGGFTEAFF.